These 18 T cell receptor beta chains came from one sample sequenced in a study of blood T cells in healthy people across ages. PCR was performed a second time for about 7 to 12 cycles using a sample-barcoded 5' primer and a J-beta primer mix. TCRdb reanalysed the 5' RACE reads using MiXCR and keeps one entry per CDR3 protein. The top ten clones hold approximately 20% of a sample with roughly 800,000 distinct CDR3 sequences, roughly 60% of them seen once. What was sequenced was blood. The receptor source for this set is a man aged 25 to 40 in good health.

This clonotype occurred a few times. The chain employs TRBV29-1 and TRBJ2-3; 8 bases are shared with TRBD1. The CDR3 spans 13 residues. Germline V CDR1 and CDR2: SQVTM, ANQGSEA. In nucleotides, the CDR3 is TGCGGAACTGGGGCAGGGGGCTTCGATACGCAGTATTTT. This encodes CGTGAGGFDTQYF.

This clonotype showed up just a few times. The gene calls are TRBV25-1 and TRBJ2-3; no reliable D call. Per the germline V gene, CDR1 is MGHDK and CDR2 is SYGVNS. This CDR3 has 14 residues. Trimming stripped 4 bases from V and 3 bases from J, with 11 bases between. CDR3 amino acids: CASSGPIKTDTQYF. The CDR3 region has the DNA TGTGCCAGCAGTGGCCCGATAAAGACAGATACGCAGTATTTT.

CDR3 coding DNA: TGTGCCAGCAGCTTAGGTGTAGCTCTCCAAGAGACCCAGTACTTC. The encoded protein is CASSLGVALQETQYF. The chain couples TRBV7-9 to TRBJ2-5; D not certain. The CDR3 is 15 amino acids. V was trimmed by 1 base and J by 1 base, leaving 10 bases between them. CDR1 and CDR2 (germline): SEHNR, FQNEAQ (reference sequence). Variable domain in full (rest from reference TRBV7-9 and TRBJ2-5): DTGVSQNPRHKITKRGQNVTFRCDPISEHNRLYWYRQTLGQGPEFLTYFQNEAQLEKSRLLSDRFSAERPKGSFSTLEIQRTEQGDSAMYLCASSLGVALQETQYFGPGTRLLVL.

The V gene is TRBV25-1, the J gene TRBJ2-7; D is unclear. Germline CDR1 MGHDK, CDR2 SYGVNS. This CDR3 has 15 residues. V was clipped by 0 bases and J by 3 bases, with 12 bases between them. The CDR3 bases are TGTGCCAGCAGTGAATACGGAACAGCCTTCTACGAGCAGTACTTC. Translating it yields CASSEYGTAFYEQYF.

This rearrangement joins TRBV3-1 to TRBJ1-1; TRBD1 might be the D (5 bases). The germline gives CDR1 LGHDT, CDR2 YNNKEL (reference sequence). The CDR3 has 14 amino acids. Trimming pared 7 bases from V and 2 bases from J, leaving 14 bases between. The CDR3 DNA follows: TGTGCCAGCAAGAGAGCAGGGTCCAACACTGAAGCTTTCTTT. Encoded protein: CASKRAGSNTEAFF.

The V and J genes are TRBV25-1 and TRBJ1-6; no clear D gene. The germline CDR1 and CDR2 sequences are MGHDK and SYGVNS. CDR3 length: 13 residues. Trimming took off 5 bases at V and 7 bases at J, with 9 bases between the two ends. The CDR3 DNA reads TGTGCCAGCAGTTGGATAGCGAATTCACCCCTCCACTTT. Encoded protein: CASSWIANSPLHF.

The chain has TRBV9 and TRBJ2-1, with TRBD1 identical over 7 bases. This CDR3 spans 16 amino acids. With 3 bases clipped from V and 1 base from J, the junction kept 7 bases outside the gene matches. Germline assignment: CDR1 SGDLS and CDR2 YYNGEE. DNA for the CDR3: TGTGCCAGCAGCGCGCGACAGGGCCGTTCCTACAATGAGCAGTTCTTC. Its translation is CASSARQGRSYNEQFF.

This clonotype was recorded once. J is TRBJ2-3 and V is TRBV6-1; 8 bases match TRBD2. Germline V gene lookup returns CDR1 MNHNS and CDR2 SASEGT. The CDR3 has 15 amino acids. V lost 3 bases and J lost 4; bases outside the gene matches: 6. CDR3 protein: CASSDSGLEPDTQYF. In DNA, the CDR3 is TGTGCCAGCAGTGATTCGGGACTAGAGCCAGATACGCAGTATTTT.

This chain uses TRBV2 with TRBJ2-5, with D perhaps assigned TRBD1 or TRBD2 (6 bases each). Trimming took 7 bases from V and 3 from J, leaving 15 bases between them. Germline assignment: CDR1 SNHLY and CDR2 FYNNEI. The CDR3 is 14 amino acids. The CDR3 protein is CASTWGAGKETQYF. The CDR3 coding sequence is TGTGCCAGCACCTGGGGGGCCGGAAAAGAGACCCAGTACTTC.

The V and J genes are TRBV6-1 and TRBJ1-1; perhaps TRBD1 as D (5 bases). The CDR3 sequence is 16 residues long. The germline V and J ends were trimmed by 10 bases and 7 bases, with 28 bases remaining between them. The germline gives CDR1 MNHNS, CDR2 SASEGT. The CDR3 protein is CATSAWSGLTSGEAFF. Written as DNA, the CDR3 is TGTGCCACCTCCGCATGGTCAGGGCTTACTTCGGGTGAAGCTTTCTTT.

V gene TRBV4-2 combines with J gene TRBJ2-3; D perhaps matches TRBD2 (5 bases). Between the trimmed V and J ends, which lost 0 bases and 4 bases, there was a span of 14 bases. CDR1 is LGHNA and CDR2 is YNFKEQ in the germline V gene. This CDR3 has 16 amino acids. CDR3 bases: TGTGCCAGCAGCCAAGATCTTCGGGAAATGGCAGATACGCAGTATTTT. Translating gives CASSQDLREMADTQYF.

The chain uses TRBV6-1 and TRBJ2-3; 14 bases are a match to TRBD2. J was trimmed by 5 bases and V by 8 bases; bases with no gene match: 9. The CDR3 consists of 16 residues. Germline CDR1 and CDR2: MNHNS and SASEGT. CDR3 residues: CASDERGLAGGDTQYF. The CDR3 DNA sequence: TGTGCCAGCGACGAACGCGGACTAGCGGGAGGAGATACGCAGTATTTT.

This sequence joins TRBV5-1 and TRBJ2-7; TRBD2 aligns across 13 bases. Trimming cost V 6 bases and J 0 bases; bases outside gene matches: 3. This CDR3 is built from 15 residues. Germline V CDR1 and CDR2: SGHRS, YFSETQ. The DNA for the CDR3 is TGCGCCAGCAAAGGACTAGCGGGGGCCTCCTACGAGCAGTACTTC. This gives the protein CASKGLAGASYEQYF.

The chain couples TRBV6-1 to TRBJ2-1, with 14 bases identical to TRBD2. The CDR3 is made up of 15 amino acids. Germline V gene sequence: CDR1 MNHNS, CDR2 SASEGT. Unmatched junction bases numbered 7, after V lost 6 bases and J lost 9 bases. CDR3 DNA: TGTGCCAGCAGACTGACTAGCGGGGGGGCCCGTGAGCAGTTCTTC. It encodes CASRLTSGGAREQFF.

The rearrangement joins TRBV10-2 to TRBJ2-5, with D tentatively TRBD2 (6 bases). This CDR3 region has 14 residues. Germline-derived CDR1 and CDR2 are WSHSY and SAAADI. V lost 2 bases to trimming and J lost 5 bases, with 12 bases between them. For the CDR3, the DNA is TGCGCCAGCAGTGAGCGGGGGAGGTGGGAGACCCAGTACTTC. Translated, it gives CASSERGRWETQYF.

This clonotype was counted a few times. The genes are TRBV10-3 and TRBJ2-7; no clear D gene. Germline CDR1 ENHRY, CDR2 SYGVKD. The CDR3 totals 14 residues. V lost 3 bases and J 0 bases, leaving 9 bases between the germline ends. CDR3 DNA sequence: TGTGCCATCAGTGACGGGCGTTTCTCCTACGAGCAGTACTTC. It yields the protein CAISDGRFSYEQYF.

There are a few counts of this clonotype. The chain couples TRBV6-5 to TRBJ2-3, with unresolved D. This CDR3 comprises 16 residues. CDR1 is MNHEY, CDR2 SVGAGI, per germline. Trimming stripped 0 bases from V and 4 bases from J, with 14 bases between. The CDR3, as DNA: TGTGCCAGCAGTTACTCGGGTTCCGTACTCCCAGATACGCAGTATTTT. It yields the protein CASSYSGSVLPDTQYF.

The CDR3 reads CSASTPGTEAFF. The CDR3 nucleotides read TGCAGCGCCTCGACCCCTGGCACTGAAGCTTTCTTT. The rearrangement uses TRBV29-1 and TRBJ1-1; D call uncertain. The CDR3 loop spans 12 amino acids. The germline V gene encodes CDR1 SQVTM and CDR2 ANQGSEA. With 7 bases removed from V and 4 bases from J, the gap between germline ends came to 13 bases.